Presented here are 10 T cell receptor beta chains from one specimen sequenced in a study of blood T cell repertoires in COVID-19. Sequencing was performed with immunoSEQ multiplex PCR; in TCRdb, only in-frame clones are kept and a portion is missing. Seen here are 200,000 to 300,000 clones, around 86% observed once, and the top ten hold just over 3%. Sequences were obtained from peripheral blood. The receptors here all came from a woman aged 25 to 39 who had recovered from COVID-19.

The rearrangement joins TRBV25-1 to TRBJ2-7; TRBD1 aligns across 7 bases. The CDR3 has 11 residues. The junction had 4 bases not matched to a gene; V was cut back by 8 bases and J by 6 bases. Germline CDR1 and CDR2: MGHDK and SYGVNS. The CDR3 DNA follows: TGTGCCAGCCGACAGGGATCCGAGCAGTACTTC. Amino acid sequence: CASRQGSEQYF.

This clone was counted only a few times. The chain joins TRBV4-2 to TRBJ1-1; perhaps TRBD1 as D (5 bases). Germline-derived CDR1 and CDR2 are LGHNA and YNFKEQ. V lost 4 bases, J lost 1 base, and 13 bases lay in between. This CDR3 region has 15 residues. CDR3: CASSPREGSNTEAFF. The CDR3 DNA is TGTGCCAGCAGCCCCAGGGAGGGCTCGAACACTGAAGCTTTCTTT.

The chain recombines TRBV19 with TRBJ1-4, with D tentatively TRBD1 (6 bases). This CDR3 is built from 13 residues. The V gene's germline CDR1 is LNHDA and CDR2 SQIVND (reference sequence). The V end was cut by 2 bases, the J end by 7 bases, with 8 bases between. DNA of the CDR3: TGTGCCAGTAGTATACAGGGGCTTGAAAAACTGTTTTTT. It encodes CASSIQGLEKLFF.

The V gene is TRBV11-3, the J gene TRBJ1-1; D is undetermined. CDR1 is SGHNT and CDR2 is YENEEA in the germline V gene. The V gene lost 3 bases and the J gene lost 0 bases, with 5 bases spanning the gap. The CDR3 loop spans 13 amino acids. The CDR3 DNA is TGTGCCAGCAGCTTCCAAATGAACACTGAAGCTTTCTTT. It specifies CASSFQMNTEAFF.

As DNA, the CDR3 is TGTGCCAGCAGTCGTAGAGCACAGGAATATGGCTACACCTTC. Protein: CASSRRAQEYGYTF. The chain links TRBV6-2 or TRBV6-3 to TRBJ1-2, with D perhaps TRBD1 (5 bases). Germline V lookup: CDR1 MNHEY, CDR2 SVGEGT. The CDR3 contains 14 residues. V was trimmed by 5 bases and J by 5 bases, leaving 15 bases between them.

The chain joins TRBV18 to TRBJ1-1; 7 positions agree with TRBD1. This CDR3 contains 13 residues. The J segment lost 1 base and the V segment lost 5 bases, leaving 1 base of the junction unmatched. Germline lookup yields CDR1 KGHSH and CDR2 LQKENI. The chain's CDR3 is CASSGQANTEAFF. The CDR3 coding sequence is TGTGCCAGCTCAGGACAGGCGAACACTGAAGCTTTCTTT.

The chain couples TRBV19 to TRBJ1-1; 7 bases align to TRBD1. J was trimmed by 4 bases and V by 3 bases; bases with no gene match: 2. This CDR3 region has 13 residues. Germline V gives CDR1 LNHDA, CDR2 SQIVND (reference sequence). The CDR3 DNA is TGTGCCAGTAGTATGGGACAGCTCACTGAAGCTTTCTTT. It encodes CASSMGQLTEAFF.

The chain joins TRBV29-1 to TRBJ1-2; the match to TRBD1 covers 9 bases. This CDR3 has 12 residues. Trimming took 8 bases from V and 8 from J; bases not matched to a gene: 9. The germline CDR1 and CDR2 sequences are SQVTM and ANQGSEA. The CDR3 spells CSIWGTGLGYTF. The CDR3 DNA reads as TGCAGCATCTGGGGGACAGGGCTGGGCTACACCTTC.

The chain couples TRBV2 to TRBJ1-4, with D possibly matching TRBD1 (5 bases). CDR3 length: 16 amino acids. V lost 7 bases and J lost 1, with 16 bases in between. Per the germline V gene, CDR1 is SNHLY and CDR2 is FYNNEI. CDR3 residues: CASIRTSGGTNEKLFF. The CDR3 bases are TGTGCCAGCATCCGAACTTCGGGGGGAACTAATGAAAAACTGTTTTTT.

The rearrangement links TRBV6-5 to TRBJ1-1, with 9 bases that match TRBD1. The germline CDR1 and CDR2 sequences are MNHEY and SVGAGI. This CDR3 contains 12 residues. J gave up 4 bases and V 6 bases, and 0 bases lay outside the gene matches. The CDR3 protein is CASRTGGTEAFF. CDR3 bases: TGTGCCAGCAGGACAGGGGGCACTGAAGCTTTCTTT.